The rows below give T cell receptor beta chains drawn from one sample of a study of OX40 agonist ivuxolimab in advanced cancers. Sequenced by immunoSEQ multiplex PCR; TCRdb stores in-frame clones only, minus some. The top ten clones hold less than 6.5% of a sample with tens of thousands of clones, approximately 86% of them seen once. Sequences were derived from CD4+ or CD8+ T cells sorted from blood, sampled in a trial of the OX40 agonist ivuxolimab. These receptors were taken from an adult with an advanced solid tumor such as melanoma, head and neck, liver or kidney cancer. Both conserved end residues are part of each CDR3. Fields, in order: clone size, V gene, J gene, D gene, CDR3 DNA, CDR3 protein. A D gene is named only where the DNA matches it firmly. Expanded clones get a size class; other rows say once, few or many, or leave the size out.

NA	TRBV9	TRBJ2-5	TRBD2	TGTGCCAGCAGCGTAAATCTAGCGGGGGTGTACCAAGAGACCCAGTACTTC	CASSVNLAGVYQETQYF
NA	TRBV6-1	TRBJ1-6	NA	TGTGCCAGCAGTGAACGTGCAGGGGTAGGAAATTATTCACCCCTCCACTTT	CASSERAGVGNYSPLHF
NA	TRBV7-9	TRBJ2-1	NA	TGTGCCAGCAGCTCAGAGTACTCCTACAATGAGCAGTTCTTC	CASSSEYSYNEQFF
few	TRBV7-9	TRBJ2-7	NA	TGTGCCAGCAGCTGGGTACAGGGTAACGAGCAGTACTTC	CASSWVQGNEQYF
few	TRBV2	TRBJ1-2	NA	TGTGCCAGCAGTGAAGCGGACCCACGGATGAGTGGCTACACCTTC	CASSEADPRMSGYTF
NA	TRBV6-5	TRBJ2-3	NA	TGTGCCAGCCGAAAACCTGGGGGCACAGATACGCAGTATTTT	CASRKPGGTDTQYF
NA	TRBV5-1	TRBJ2-7	TRBD2	TGCGCCAGCAGCTTGGCCGATAGCGGGAGTCAACCCTACGAGCAGTACTTC	CASSLADSGSQPYEQYF
NA	TRBV6-1	TRBJ2-1	NA	TGTGCCAGCAGTGAAGAGTCGGGCTCCTACAATGAGCAGTTCTTC	CASSEESGSYNEQFF
NA	TRBV28	TRBJ2-2	NA	TGTGCCAGCAGTTTGACGGTAAACACCGGGGAGCTGTTTTTT	CASSLTVNTGELFF
NA	TRBV6-5	TRBJ2-3	TRBD2	TGTGCCATATCAGCGGGGGGCACAGATACGCAGTATTTT	CAISAGGTDTQYF
NA	TRBV7-2	TRBJ1-1	NA	TGTGCCAGCAGGGATTCAGGGTACACTGAAGCTTTCTTT	CASRDSGYTEAFF
NA	TRBV27	TRBJ2-1	TRBD2	TGTGCCAGCAGGCTAGCGGGGGCTAACAATGAGCAGTTCTTC	CASRLAGANNEQFF
NA	TRBV5-1	TRBJ1-4	NA	TGCGCCAGCAGCTTGGAGGGGGGACCGGAAAAACTGTTTTTT	CASSLEGGPEKLFF
NA	TRBV18	TRBJ2-5	NA	TGTGCCAGCTCACCACAAGGGGGAGGAAGAGAGACCCAGTACTTC	CASSPQGGGRETQYF
few	TRBV2	TRBJ2-3	NA	TGTGCCAGGGAAGGGACTGGGAGCACAGATACGCAGTATTTT	CAREGTGSTDTQYF
NA	TRBV4-1	TRBJ1-1	NA	TGCGCCAGCAGCATTGGCAGGGGAGGACACACTGAAGCTTTCTTT	CASSIGRGGHTEAFF
NA	TRBV6-5	TRBJ2-2	NA	TGTGCCAGCATAGGGGGGTCGGACGGGGAGCTGTTTTTT	CASIGGSDGELFF
once	TRBV13	TRBJ2-7	NA	TGTGCCAGCAGCTTAGGGGCCAGGGTAGGGAACGAGCAGTACTTC	CASSLGARVGNEQYF
once	TRBV27	TRBJ1-2	TRBD1	TGTGCCAGCACCCCATCAGGGGGCATCTATGGCTACACCTTC	CASTPSGGIYGYTF
NA	TRBV7-2	TRBJ2-5	NA	TGTGCCAGCAGCTTAGCGGGGACTGGAGAGACCCAGTACTTC	CASSLAGTGETQYF
NA	TRBV10-3	TRBJ2-1	NA	TGTGCCATCAGTGAGCCCGGGCAGCACAATGAGCAGTTCTTC	CAISEPGQHNEQFF
NA	TRBV27	TRBJ2-3	TRBD2	TGTGCCAGCAGTCCGGGACTAGCGGTTGTCAGGCAGTATTTT	CASSPGLAVVRQYF
NA	TRBV5-6	TRBJ2-6	NA	TGTGCCAGCAGCGGGGAGGCGCGGCTCACCAACTCTGGGGCCAACGTCCTGACTTTC	CASSGEARLTNSGANVLTF
NA	TRBV9	TRBJ2-5	TRBD1	TGTGCCAGCAGCGTTCCGACAGGGAACCAAGAGACCCAGTACTTC	CASSVPTGNQETQYF
NA	TRBV10-1	TRBJ2-3	TRBD1	TGCGCCAGCAGTGACCCCGGACAGGGCAACACAGATACGCAGTATTTT	CASSDPGQGNTDTQYF
few	TRBV6-4	TRBJ2-3	NA	TGTGCCAGCAGTGACTCGGGCGGAGGCACAGATACGCAGTATTTT	CASSDSGGGTDTQYF
once	TRBV7-9	TRBJ1-1	TRBD1	TGTGCCAGCAGCCGTACAGGGGGGGGGCACGCGAACACTGAAGCTTTCTTT	CASSRTGGGHANTEAFF
NA	TRBV5-1	TRBJ2-2	TRBD1	TGCGCCAGCAGCTTCCGGGACAGGGGTACCGGGGAGCTGTTTTTT	CASSFRDRGTGELFF
NA	TRBV7-9	TRBJ2-7	TRBD1	TGTGCCAGCAGCTCCGGGACAGGCACCTACGAGCAGTACTTC	CASSSGTGTYEQYF
NA	TRBV7-2	TRBJ2-5	TRBD1	TGTGCCAGCAGCTCGACAGGGGTTGGGGAGACCCAGTACTTC	CASSSTGVGETQYF
NA	TRBV4-3	TRBJ2-7	TRBD1	TGCGCCAGCGCTAAACAGGGGCGAGGGGACGAGCAGTACTTC	CASAKQGRGDEQYF
NA	TRBV11-2	TRBJ2-1	NA	TGTGCCAGCAGGCGGGCCCCGGTGCCCTACAATGAGCAGTTCTTC	CASRRAPVPYNEQFF
NA	TRBV7-2	TRBJ1-4	TRBD1	TGTGCCAGCAGCTGGACAGGGGTAAATGGAAAACTGTTTTTT	CASSWTGVNGKLFF
once	TRBV7-2	TRBJ2-5	TRBD2	TGTGCCAGCAGCTTAGCCCCAGCGGGACCCCAAGAGACCCAGTACTTC	CASSLAPAGPQETQYF
NA	TRBV28	TRBJ2-1	TRBD2	TGTGCCAGCAGTTTAACCGGGACTACCAACAATGAGCAGTTCTTC	CASSLTGTTNNEQFF
NA	TRBV7-3	TRBJ2-7	TRBD1	TGTGCCAGCAGCTTATCCTCGACAGGGCCCTACGAGCAGTACTTC	CASSLSSTGPYEQYF